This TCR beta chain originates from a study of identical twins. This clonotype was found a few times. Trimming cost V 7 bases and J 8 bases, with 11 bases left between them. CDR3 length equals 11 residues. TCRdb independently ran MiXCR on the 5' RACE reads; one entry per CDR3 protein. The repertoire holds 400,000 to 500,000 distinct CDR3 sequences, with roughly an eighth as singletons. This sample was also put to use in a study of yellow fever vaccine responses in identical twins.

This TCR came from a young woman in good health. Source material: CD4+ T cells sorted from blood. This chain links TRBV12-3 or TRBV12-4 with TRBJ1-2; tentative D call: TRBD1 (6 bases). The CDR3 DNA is TGTGCCAGCAATACAGGGTACGGCTACACCTTC. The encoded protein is CASNTGYGYTF.